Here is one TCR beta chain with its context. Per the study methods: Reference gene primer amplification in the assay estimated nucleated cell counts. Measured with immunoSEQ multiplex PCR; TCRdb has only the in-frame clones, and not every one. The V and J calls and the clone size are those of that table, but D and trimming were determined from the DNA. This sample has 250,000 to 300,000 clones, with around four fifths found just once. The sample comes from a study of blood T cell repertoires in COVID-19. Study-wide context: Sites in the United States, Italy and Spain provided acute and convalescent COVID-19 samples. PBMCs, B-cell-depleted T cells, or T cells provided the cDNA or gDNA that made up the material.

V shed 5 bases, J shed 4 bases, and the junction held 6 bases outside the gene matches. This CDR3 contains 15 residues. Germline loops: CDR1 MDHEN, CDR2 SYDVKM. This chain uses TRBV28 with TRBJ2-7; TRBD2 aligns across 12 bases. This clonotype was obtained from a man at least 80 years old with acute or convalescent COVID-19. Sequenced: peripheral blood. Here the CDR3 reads CASSPRLAGEYEQYF. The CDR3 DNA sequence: TGTGCCAGCAGTCCCCGACTAGCGGGAGAGTACGAGCAGTACTTC. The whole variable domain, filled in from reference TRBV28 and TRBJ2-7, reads DVKVTQSSRYLVKRTGEKVFLECVQDMDHENMFWYRQDPGLGLRLIYFSYDVKMKEKGDIPEGYSVSREKKERFSLILESASTNQTSMYLCASSPRLAGEYEQYFGPGTRLTVT.